These 20 T cell receptor beta chains were sequenced from one sample in a study of cytomegalovirus exposure and HLA in healthy donors. With 60 Vbeta and 13 Jbeta primers, the PCR was carried out. The protocol was immunoSEQ multiplex PCR, while the TCRdb copy is restricted to in-frame clones and leaves out a portion. The repertoire holds 200,000 to 250,000 clones, with about 72% as singletons. Sequenced material: PBMCs. These TCRs come from a male donor in good health and CMV-seronegative.

The V gene is TRBV5-8, the J gene TRBJ2-1, with 7 bases matching TRBD1. Looked up from germline, CDR1 is SGHTS and CDR2 is YDEGEE. The CDR3 spans 16 residues. V shed 4 bases, J shed 4 bases, and the junction held 11 bases outside the gene matches. The CDR3 nucleotides are TGTGCCAGCAGCGGACCGACAGGGCTGACTTACAATGAGCAGTTCTTC. Protein sequence: CASSGPTGLTYNEQFF.

V and J are TRBV9 and TRBJ2-3, with 14 bases lining up with TRBD2. Trimming cost V 0 bases and J 0 bases; bases outside gene matches: 6. CDR1 SGDLS and CDR2 YYNGEE come from the germline V gene. This CDR3 is built from 19 residues. The CDR3 is CASSVGGLAGGLSTDTQYF. The CDR3 DNA reads as TGTGCCAGCAGCGTAGGTGGACTAGCGGGAGGCTTGAGCACAGATACGCAGTATTTT.

CDR3 nucleotide sequence: TGTGCCAGCGGGCGAAACGAGCAGTACTTC. This sequence encodes CASGRNEQYF. The chain recombines TRBV7-9 with TRBJ2-7; D gene ambiguous. V lost 8 bases to trimming and J lost 5 bases, with 7 bases between them. Looked up from germline, CDR1 is SEHNR and CDR2 is FQNEAQ (reference sequence). The CDR3 extends over 10 amino acids.

This rearrangement joins TRBV7-9 to TRBJ1-1; the D is unclear. The CDR3 extends over 16 amino acids. V shed 3 bases and J shed 1 base, with 15 bases lying between them. The germline V gene has CDR1 SEHNR and CDR2 FQNEAQ (reference sequence). The CDR3 DNA reads as TGTGCCAGCAGCTTGTCCCCCCTGAGCGGGAACACTGAAGCTTTCTTT. The encoded protein is CASSLSPLSGNTEAFF.

The CDR3 region has the DNA TGTGCCAGCAGTTACTCGATACAGGGGGCTATCTATGGCTACACCTTC. Amino acids: CASSYSIQGAIYGYTF. V gene TRBV6-5 combines with J gene TRBJ1-2; 9 nucleotides agree with TRBD1. This CDR3 is built from 16 residues. V shed 0 bases, J shed 4 bases, and the junction held 6 bases outside the gene matches. The germline V gene encodes CDR1 MNHEY and CDR2 SVGAGI.

The rearrangement joins TRBV5-6 to TRBJ2-7; 8 bases are a match to TRBD2. Trimming removed 1 base from V and 2 bases from J; junction bases left unmatched: 5. CDR1 is SGHDT, CDR2 YYEEEE, per germline. The CDR3 length is 15 residues. DNA of the CDR3: TGTGCCAGCAGCTTGATTTCGGGAGGGACCTACGAGCAGTACTTC. This codes for CASSLISGGTYEQYF.

The chain joins TRBV7-9 to TRBJ2-5, with TRBD2 matching 7 bases. The J call is uncertain, as TRBJ2-7 better fits the DNA end. Germline CDR1 reads SEHNR; CDR2 reads FQNEAQ (reference sequence). The CDR3 length is 13 residues. Here the CDR3 reads CASSGGGTYEQYF. The CDR3 DNA is TGTGCCAGCTCCGGCGGGGGTACCTACGAGCAGTACTTC.

J is TRBJ1-1 and V is TRBV10-2; 7 nucleotides line up with TRBD1. J lost 7 bases, V lost 5 bases, and 7 bases had no gene match. The CDR3 runs to 13 residues. Germline V gene sequence: CDR1 WSHSY, CDR2 SAAADI. The CDR3 coding sequence is TGCGCCAGCAGTTATGACAGGGCCCTTGAAGCTTTCTTT. Translation gives CASSYDRALEAFF.

The chain couples TRBV11-2 to TRBJ1-4; D is undetermined. CDR3 length: 14 amino acids. CDR1 is SGHAT, CDR2 FQNNGV, per germline. Trimming cost V 6 bases and J 0 bases, with 8 bases left between them. The CDR3 DNA follows: TGTGCCAGCAGTCCCTATGCAACTAATGAAAAACTGTTTTTT. As protein: CASSPYATNEKLFF.

The chain has TRBV5-1 and TRBJ2-2; D possibly corresponds to TRBD2 (6 bases). Between the trimmed V and J ends, which lost 4 bases and 5 bases, there was a span of 18 bases. In germline, CDR1 is SGHRS, CDR2 YFSETQ. This CDR3 is built from 16 residues. Here the CDR3 reads CASSPQEVGRTGELFF. The CDR3 DNA is TGCGCCAGCAGCCCGCAGGAGGTAGGGAGGACCGGGGAGCTGTTTTTT.

This clone was counted only a few times. The chain has TRBV19 and TRBJ1-1, with D possibly TRBD1 on 5 matching bases. The V gene's germline CDR1 is LNHDA and CDR2 SQIVND (reference sequence). The CDR3 spans 13 residues. Trimming left V 5 bases short and J 5 bases short, with 12 bases between. CDR3 sequence: CASSPRSGTEAFF. For the CDR3, the DNA is TGTGCCAGTAGTCCCCGCTCAGGGACTGAAGCTTTCTTT.

This sequence joins TRBV9 and TRBJ1-6; 8 nucleotides line up with TRBD1. Germline V gives CDR1 SGDLS, CDR2 YYNGEE. Trimming at V came to 4 bases and at J to 7 bases, leaving 4 bases not matched to a gene. The CDR3 runs 14 residues. The CDR3 spells CASSPRTGNSPLHF. CDR3 DNA: TGTGCCAGCAGCCCCCGGACAGGGAATTCACCCCTCCACTTT.

The V call is TRBV19, the J call TRBJ2-1, with TRBD1 matching over 8 bases. The junction had 12 bases not matched to a gene; V was cut back by 6 bases and J by 5 bases. CDR1 and CDR2 from the germline V gene are LNHDA and SQIVND (reference sequence). The CDR3 totals 16 residues. This CDR3 reads CASRGGRQGADNEQFF. The CDR3 region has the DNA TGTGCCAGTAGAGGTGGGAGGCAGGGGGCCGACAATGAGCAGTTCTTC.

The V and J genes are TRBV5-4 and TRBJ2-5, with 9 bases identical to TRBD1. This CDR3 is built from 12 residues. The trim removed 6 bases at V and 6 bases at J, leaving 3 bases unmatched. The germline V gene encodes CDR1 SGHNT and CDR2 YYREEE (reference sequence). DNA of the CDR3: TGTGCCAGCAAAGGGACAGGGAAGACCCAGTACTTC. This sequence encodes CASKGTGKTQYF.

V gene TRBV5-1 combines with J gene TRBJ1-1; TRBD1 is a possible D gene (5 bases). The germline V gene encodes CDR1 SGHRS and CDR2 YFSETQ. Trimming removed 1 base at V and 1 base at J, with 8 bases between. This CDR3 is 14 amino acids long. The CDR3 protein is CASSLQGTNTEAFF. CDR3 DNA sequence: TGCGCCAGCAGCTTGCAGGGCACGAACACTGAAGCTTTCTTT.

V and J are TRBV2 and TRBJ2-3; 10 bases line up with TRBD2. Trimming removed 6 bases from V and 2 bases from J; junction bases left unmatched: 5. Germline V gene sequence: CDR1 SNHLY, CDR2 FYNNEI. This CDR3 has 15 residues. The CDR3 sequence: CASRGLASFTDTQYF. Here the CDR3 DNA reads TGTGCCAGCAGGGGACTAGCGAGCTTCACAGATACGCAGTATTTT.

The chain has TRBV7-2 and TRBJ2-2; D is perhaps TRBD1 (6 bases). The CDR3 consists of 15 residues. V was clipped by 4 bases and J by 7 bases, with 16 bases between them. The V gene's germline CDR1 is SGHTA and CDR2 FQGNSA. CDR3 in DNA: TGTGCCAGCAGCTCAGGGGCGGACAGAATCGGGGAGCTGTTTTTT. Protein: CASSSGADRIGELFF.

With respect to this clone: A read error may account for a junction end that differs from germline. V is TRBV2 and J is TRBJ2-2; 9 bases match TRBD1. The CDR3 contains 14 residues. The germline V gene has CDR1 SNHLY and CDR2 FYNNEI. The DNA for the CDR3 is TGTGCCAGCAGAGGGACAGGGAACGCCGGGGAGCTGTTTTTT. It translates to CASRGTGNAGELFF.

The V gene is TRBV5-1, the J gene TRBJ2-2; weak D call: TRBD2 (5 bases). The CDR3 covers 15 residues. Per the germline V gene, CDR1 is SGHRS and CDR2 is YFSETQ. Trimming cost V 0 bases and J 1 base, with 7 bases left between them. CDR3 residues: CASSLVGVNTGELFF. As DNA, the CDR3 is TGCGCCAGCAGCTTGGTCGGGGTGAACACCGGGGAGCTGTTTTTT.

This clone was observed a handful of times. At one end, the junction sequence differs from germline, possibly due to a read error. The DNA for the CDR3 is TGTGCCACCAGCCGAGACAGATATCAGCCCCAGCATTTT. It specifies CATSRDRYQPQHF. The J gene is TRBJ1-5, the V gene TRBV15; a weak D match, TRBD1 (5 bases). CDR1 is LNHNV and CDR2 is YYDKDF in the germline V gene (reference sequence). The CDR3 consists of 13 residues. Variable domain in full (rest from reference TRBV15 and TRBJ1-5): DAMVIQNPRYQVTQFGKPVTLSCSQTLNHNVMYWYQQKSSQAPKLLFHYYDKDFNNEADTPDNFQSRRPNTSFCFLDIRSPGLGDTAMYLCATSRDRYQPQHFGDGTRLSIL.